In this sample, the clone carrying this T cell receptor beta chain turned up a few times. The source of the sample is a study of shared clonotypes between healthy human individuals. The naive CD8 fraction comprised CD45RO-negative cells positively selected for CCR7 and excluded terminally differentiated effector memory CD45RA+ cells. The assay was immunoSEQ multiplex PCR, and TCRdb's table has in-frame clones only and misses some. The sample shows 800,000 or so clones, approximately 96% of them seen only once. The sequence derives from a man under 40 in good health. Sequencing was carried out using naive CD8+ T cells sorted from blood.

This chain's CDR3 is CASSGRSGNTIYF. The CDR3 DNA reads TGTGCCAGCAGCGGACGGTCTGGAAACACCATATATTTT. V and J are TRBV7-8 and TRBJ1-3; unclear D gene. V lost 5 bases to trimming and J lost 1 base, with 6 bases between them. The CDR3 extends over 13 amino acids. Germline CDR1 and CDR2: SGHVS and FQNEAQ.